This T cell receptor (beta chain) was captured in a study of T cells in tumors after PD-1 blockade. This CDR3 is 11 amino acids long. Trimming cost V 8 bases and J 1 base, with 4 bases left between them. The germline CDR1 and CDR2 sequences are WNHNN and SYGVQD (reference sequence). Findings and caveats of the study: Some novel exhausted tumor clones appeared in pre-treatment blood, suggesting peripheral recruitment.

Template: tumor biopsy or peripheral blood genomic DNA, roughly 550-6,500 ng per sample. The table came from immunoSEQ multiplex PCR; TCRdb's copy has only in-frame clones and leaves some out. The table records roughly 20,000 clones, around 85% of them present only once. For this clone: The target antigen is unknown.

This specimen consisted of PBMCs, obtained after anti-PD-1 therapy. This clonotype originated in a human donor with advanced basal cell or squamous cell carcinoma (not recorded which). This sequence joins TRBV10-1 and TRBJ2-3; D is undetermined. CDR3 protein: CASGGTDTQYF. The CDR3 DNA follows: TGCGCCAGCGGGGGCACAGATACGCAGTATTTT.